This entry features one T cell receptor (beta chain) sequence. Its specificity is not known. CDR1 SGHAT and CDR2 FQNNGV come from the germline V gene. V was trimmed by 6 bases and J by 1 base, leaving 3 bases between them. This CDR3 is 11 amino acids long. This sample is part of a study of cytomegalovirus exposure and HLA in healthy donors. Study results and limitations: The study flagged approximately 180 TCR beta chains as cytomegalovirus-associated. The CMV antigen specificity of three CMV-associated chains was confirmed through in vitro analysis.

Both 60 Vbeta primers and 13 Jbeta primers went into the PCR. Only in-frame clones appear in the TCRdb table, and some are missing; sequencing was by immunoSEQ multiplex PCR. The table includes approximately 130,000 clones, 6.5% to 9.5% detected once. Sequenced sample: PBMCs. This sequence originates from a middle-aged woman in good health and CMV-seropositive. The rearrangement uses TRBV11-2 and TRBJ2-5; no clear D gene. As DNA, the CDR3 is TGTGCCAGCAGACTCCAAGAGACCCAGTACTTC. It is translated as CASRLQETQYF.